The T cell receptor beta chain under discussion was sequenced for a study of blood T cell repertoires in COVID-19. Study in general: Acute and convalescent COVID-19 specimens originated in the United States, Italy and Spain.

Original handling: It was from reference gene primer amplification that nucleated cell counts were estimated. Sequencing was performed with immunoSEQ multiplex PCR; in TCRdb, only in-frame clones are kept and a portion is missing. The D gene and trimming were derived from the DNA, and the V and J assignments and clone size from that table. This sample has roughly 240,000 clones, with about 83% found just once. CDR3 size: 13 residues. Germline values: CDR1 SQVTM, CDR2 ANQGSEA. V shed 8 bases and J 11 bases; nucleotides not matched to a gene: 17. Participant-given clinical history determined each cohort assignment. Someone with COVID-19 had been met by exposed participants within 2 weeks before study entry.

This sequence originates from a woman in her forties who had been exposed to COVID-19. V usage is TRBV29-1 and J usage is TRBJ1-1; 7 bases are shared with TRBD1. The material sequenced was PBMCs or T cells enriched from blood (not recorded which). DNA of the CDR3: TGCAGCACATTGACCCCAGGGGGAATAGGGGCTTTCTTT. Its translation is CSTLTPGGIGAFF.